This T cell receptor beta chain comes out of a study of T cell repertoires in cytomegalovirus infection. Across the study: CMV epitopes, recently identified HLA-C-restricted and well-studied HLA-B-restricted, were used. Through public TCR beta signatures, both CMV infection and matching HLA type were indicated. Broader study findings: It was HLA-C-restricted CMV-specific TCR beta clonotypes that dominated the response ex vivo.

Turning to this clonotype: Antigen specificity is unknown.

The CDR3 has 15 amino acids. In germline, CDR1 is MNHNS, CDR2 SASEGT. The V end was cut by 4 bases, the J end by 4 bases, with 16 bases between. TCRdb re-derived calls from the reads in MiXCR, one entry per CDR3 protein. The sample carries about 740,000 distinct CDR3 sequences, approximately 33% recorded once. The receptor was derived from a human donor in good health (CMV status not recorded). Some clones in this sample may be carry-over from other donors' samples. This sequence joins TRBV6-1 and TRBJ1-1; D perhaps matches TRBD1 (6 bases). The sequencing used cultured PBMCs, collected from culture after CMV antigen stimulation. CDR3 amino acids: CASSAQGLMGTEAFF. The CDR3 DNA follows: TGTGCCAGCAGTGCCCAGGGGTTAATGGGCACTGAAGCTTTCTTT.